This section outlines one T cell receptor beta chain sequence together with its context. The antigen is undetermined. RNA extraction and reverse transcription yielded cDNA as sequencing template. Clones were sequenced by immunoSEQ multiplex PCR, and TCRdb holds only the in-frame ones, with some missing. The table records about 160,000 clones, around 71% of them present only once. The source of the sample is a study of CD8+ T cells in alopecia areata. Whole-study context: Tofacitinib administration to treated patients was oral, at 5 to 10 mg twice daily. Study findings and constraints: Tofacitinib significantly brought down scalp clonality and expanded CD8+ clones among top 100.

In germline, CDR1 is SGHRS, CDR2 YFSETQ. The CDR3 runs to 14 residues. Trimming left V 2 bases short and J 5 bases short, with 10 bases between. Treatment denoted: oral pan-JAK inhibitor, 5-10 mg twice daily. Peripheral blood samples and lesional scalp punch biopsies were obtained from alopecia areata patients. The receptor was isolated from a human donor with alopecia areata. Specimen: CD4+ T cells sorted from blood, collected at week 4, from a patient treated with tofacitinib. The chain combines TRBV5-1 with TRBJ2-2; a possible D gene is TRBD1 (6 bases). This CDR3 is CASSFQGFTGELFF. DNA for the CDR3: TGCGCCAGCAGCTTTCAGGGGTTTACCGGGGAGCTGTTTTTT.